This entry is about one T cell receptor beta chain. In germline, CDR1 is GTSNPN, CDR2 SVGIG (reference sequence). Germline trimming cut 5 bases from V and 3 bases from J; bases unmatched to any gene: 6. The length of the CDR3 is 13 residues. This record comes from a study of cytomegalovirus exposure and HLA in healthy donors. Overall study: Both the approximately 120 validation repertoires and the roughly 640 first-cohort repertoires used the same platform, as reported by a later analysis.

Here immunoSEQ multiplex PCR was the method, and the copy in TCRdb shows in-frame clones only, minus some. Altogether 70,000 or so clones are present, nearly 95% being singletons, with the ten largest covering around 1.5%. The V and J genes are TRBV30 and TRBJ1-1; 7 bases align to TRBD1. Sequenced: PBMCs. This clonotype originated in a young man in good health and CMV-seropositive. CDR3 bases: TGTGCCTGGGGCACAGGGGTGCACACTGAAGCTTTCTTT. The encoded protein is CAWGTGVHTEAFF.